The 2 T cell receptor beta chains listed next were all sequenced from one sample in a study of cytomegalovirus exposure and HLA in healthy donors (dated by TCRdb to about 2017). The library was built by means of the immunoSEQ multiplex PCR assay. For the multiplex PCR, a mixture combining 60 forward primers for TCR Vbeta segments and 13 reverse primers for TCR Jbeta segments was used. The table comes from immuneACCESS by way of TCRdb, which keeps in-frame sequences with V and J called. Part of the clones is missing from these tables; in studies checked, under half for an unresolved V gene and the rest for unknown reasons. The sample table shows roughly 200,000 clones, and approximately 85% are seen once. Jointly, the top ten make up 2.3% of the sample. The sample comprised PBMCs. The receptors shown here come from a woman in her fifties or sixties in good health and CMV-seronegative.

J is TRBJ2-5 and V is TRBV6-5, with D perhaps matching TRBD2 (6 bases). The V gene lost 2 bases and the J gene lost 5 bases, with 15 bases spanning the gap. CDR3 size: 15 residues. Germline CDR1 and CDR2: MNHEY and SVGAGI. CDR3 coding DNA: TGTGCCAGCAGTTACAGGGGAGGCCGGGGGGAGACCCAGTACTTC. Translated: CASSYRGGRGETQYF.

This chain uses TRBV10-3 with TRBJ2-7; D is possibly TRBD2 (6 bases). Germline V gene lookup returns CDR1 ENHRY and CDR2 SYGVKD. Deletions cut 0 bases from V and 2 bases from J, with 17 bases between. This CDR3 spans 17 amino acids. The CDR3 bases are TGTGCCATCAGTGAGTCCTTGGTCGGGGGTTCGGCCTACGAGCAGTACTTC. The encoded protein is CAISESLVGGSAYEQYF.